The clone carrying this T cell receptor (beta chain) has more than one count but fewer than ten. Antigen: not known. This specimen belongs to a study of T cell responses to AZD1222 COVID-19 vaccine. Only in-frame clones appear in the TCRdb table, and some are missing; sequencing was by immunoSEQ multiplex PCR. The sample consists of under 250,000 clones, roughly 91% of them appearing once. This CDR3 is built from 15 residues. Germline V lookup: CDR1 ENHRY, CDR2 SYGVKD. The ends were cut back, 3 bases at V and 4 bases at J, with 16 bases in the middle. Findings and limits, study-wide: Repertoire sampling happened only post peak T cell response.

This TCR came from an adult in good health. This specimen consisted of peripheral blood, obtained on day 0 of MenACWY control vaccination. The rearrangement joins TRBV10-3 to TRBJ2-7; no definite D call. The CDR3 nucleotides read TGTGCCATCAGTGACCACCGACCCGGGTTGTACGAGCAGTACTTC. Its translation: CAISDHRPGLYEQYF.